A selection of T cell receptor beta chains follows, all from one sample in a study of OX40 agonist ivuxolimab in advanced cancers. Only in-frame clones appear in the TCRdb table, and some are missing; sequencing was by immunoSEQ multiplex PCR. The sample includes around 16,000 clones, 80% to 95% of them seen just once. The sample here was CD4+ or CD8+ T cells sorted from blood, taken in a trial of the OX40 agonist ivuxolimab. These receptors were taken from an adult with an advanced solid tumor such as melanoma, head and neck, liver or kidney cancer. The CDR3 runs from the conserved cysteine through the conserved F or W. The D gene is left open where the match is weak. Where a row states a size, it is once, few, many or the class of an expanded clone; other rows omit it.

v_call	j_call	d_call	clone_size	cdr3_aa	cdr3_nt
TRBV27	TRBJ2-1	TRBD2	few	CASSYSGGANEQFF	TGTGCCAGCAGTTATAGCGGGGGTGCAAATGAGCAGTTCTTC
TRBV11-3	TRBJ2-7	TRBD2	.	CASRLSGLAGGPSYEQYF	TGTGCCAGCAGGCTATCCGGACTAGCGGGAGGGCCCTCCTACGAGCAGTACTTC
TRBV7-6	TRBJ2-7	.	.	CASSSSSYEQYF	TGTGCCAGCAGCTCCAGCTCCTACGAGCAGTACTTC
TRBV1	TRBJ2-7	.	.	CASSQDYLNEQYF	TGCGCCAGCAGCCAAGATTATCTCAATGAGCAGTACTTC
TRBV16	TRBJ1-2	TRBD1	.	CASSQFRTGGFDYGYTF	TGTGCCAGCAGCCAATTTCGAACAGGGGGCTTTGACTATGGCTACACCTTC
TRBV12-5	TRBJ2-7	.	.	CASGFSGAYSYEQYF	TGTGCTAGTGGTTTCTCAGGGGCCTACTCCTACGAGCAGTACTTC
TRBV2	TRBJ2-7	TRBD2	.	CASRATIPGLAGGPHYEQYF	TGTGCCAGCAGGGCTACAATCCCGGGACTAGCGGGAGGGCCGCACTACGAGCAGTACTTC
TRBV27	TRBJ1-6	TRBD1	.	CASSLTGTGSPLHF	TGTGCCAGCAGTTTAACCGGGACAGGTTCACCCCTCCACTTT
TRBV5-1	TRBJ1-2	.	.	CASSLDRVNYGYTF	TGCGCCAGCAGCTTGGACAGGGTTAACTATGGCTACACCTTC
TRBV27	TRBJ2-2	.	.	CASSPPPSAGNTGELFF	TGTGCCAGCAGTCCACCCCCGTCAGCGGGGAACACCGGGGAGCTGTTTTTT
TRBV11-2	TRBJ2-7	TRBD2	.	CASSLSAGDPYEQYF	TGTGCCAGCAGCTTATCAGCGGGAGACCCGTACGAGCAGTACTTC
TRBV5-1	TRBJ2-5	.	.	CASRTDILQETQYF	TGCGCCAGCCGGACGGACATCCTCCAAGAGACCCAGTACTTC
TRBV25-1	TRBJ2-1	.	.	CASSESLADYNEQFF	TGTGCCAGCAGTGAATCCTTGGCAGACTACAATGAGCAGTTCTTC
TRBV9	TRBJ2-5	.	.	CASSVPSEAVQETQYF	TGTGCCAGCAGCGTCCCTAGCGAGGCGGTCCAAGAGACCCAGTACTTC
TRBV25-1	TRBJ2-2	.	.	CASSEFFSGELFF	TGTGCCAGCAGTGAATTTTTTTCCGGGGAGCTGTTTTTT
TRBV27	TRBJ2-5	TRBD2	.	CASRPGTSGRETQYF	TGTGCCAGCAGGCCTGGGACTAGCGGGAGAGAGACCCAGTACTTC
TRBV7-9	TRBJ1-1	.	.	CASSLDPVGTEAFF	TGTGCCAGCAGCTTAGATCCAGTAGGCACTGAAGCTTTCTTT
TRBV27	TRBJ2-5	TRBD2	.	CASSSGTSGKETQYF	TGTGCCAGCAGTTCCGGGACTAGCGGGAAAGAGACCCAGTACTTC
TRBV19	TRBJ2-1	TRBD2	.	CASSMTSGYNEQFF	TGTGCCAGTAGTATGACTAGCGGGTACAATGAGCAGTTCTTC
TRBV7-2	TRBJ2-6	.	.	CASSPTSGANVLTF	TGTGCCAGCAGCCCGACCTCTGGGGCCAACGTCCTGACTTTC
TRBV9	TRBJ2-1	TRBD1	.	CASSSGTGGNEQFF	TGTGCCAGCAGCTCCGGGACAGGGGGCAATGAGCAGTTCTTC
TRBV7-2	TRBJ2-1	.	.	CASSLVDEQFF	TGTGCCAGCAGCTTAGTTGATGAGCAGTTCTTC
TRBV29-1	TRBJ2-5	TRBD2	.	CSQDAGLAGEGETQYF	TGCAGTCAGGACGCCGGACTAGCGGGAGAGGGAGAGACCCAGTACTTC
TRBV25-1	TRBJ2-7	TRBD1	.	CASSGPDRVDEQYF	TGTGCCAGCAGTGGCCCGGACAGGGTGGACGAGCAGTACTTC
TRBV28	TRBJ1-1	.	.	CASSGLTVGAQHKDAFF	TGTGCCAGCAGTGGGTTGACAGTCGGCGCCCAACATAAAGATGCTTTCTTT
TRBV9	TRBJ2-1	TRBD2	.	CASSAWGLAGSYNEQFF	TGTGCCAGCAGCGCCTGGGGACTAGCGGGATCCTACAATGAGCAGTTCTTC
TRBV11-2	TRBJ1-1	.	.	CASSLWAEGNTEAFF	TGTGCCAGCAGCTTGTGGGCCGAGGGAAACACTGAAGCTTTCTTT
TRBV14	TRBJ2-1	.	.	CASSQDLRPLGGKQFF	TGTGCCAGCAGCCAAGATTTGAGACCCCTGGGGGGAAAGCAGTTCTTC
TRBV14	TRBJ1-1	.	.	CASSVHGTDTEAFF	TGTGCCAGCAGCGTCCACGGTACTGACACTGAAGCTTTCTTT
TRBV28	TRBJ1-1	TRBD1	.	CASSLRDSYMNTEAFF	TGTGCCAGCAGTTTAAGGGACAGTTACATGAACACTGAAGCTTTCTTT
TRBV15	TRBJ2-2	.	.	CATSRETGSDGELFF	TGTGCCACCAGCAGAGAGACGGGGTCGGACGGGGAGCTGTTTTTT
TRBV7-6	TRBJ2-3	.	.	CASSPGVASVTDTQYF	TGTGCCAGCAGCCCCGGTGTGGCTAGCGTCACAGATACGCAGTATTTT
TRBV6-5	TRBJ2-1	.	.	CASVGGVDYNEQFF	TGTGCCAGCGTAGGCGGCGTCGACTACAATGAGCAGTTCTTC
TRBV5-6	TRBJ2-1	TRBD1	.	CASSWRQGWEQFF	TGTGCCAGCAGCTGGAGACAGGGGTGGGAGCAGTTCTTC
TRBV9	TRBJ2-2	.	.	CASSVEFSTGELFF	TGTGCCAGCAGCGTAGAGTTTTCGACCGGGGAGCTGTTTTTT
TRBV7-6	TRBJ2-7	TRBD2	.	CASSSGSGSEQYF	TGTGCCAGCAGCTCCGGGAGCGGGAGCGAGCAGTACTTC
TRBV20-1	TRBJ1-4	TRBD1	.	CSAPGGELQFF	TGCAGTGCCCCAGGGGGGGAGTTGCAGTTTTTT
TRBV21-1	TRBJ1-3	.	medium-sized	CASSKGIKGSGNTIYF	TGTGCCAGCAGCAAAGGGATTAAAGGTTCTGGAAACACCATATATTTT
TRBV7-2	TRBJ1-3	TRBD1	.	CASSLTTGGSGNTIYF	TGTGCCAGCAGCTTAACGACAGGGGGCTCTGGAAACACCATATATTTT
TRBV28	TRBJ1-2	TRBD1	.	CASSLLGQGARVYGYTF	TGTGCCAGCAGTTTATTAGGACAGGGGGCAAGAGTCTATGGCTACACCTTC
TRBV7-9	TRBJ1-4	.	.	CASSRPGGAGEKLFF	TGTGCCAGCAGCCGGCCGGGGGGCGCGGGTGAAAAACTGTTTTTT
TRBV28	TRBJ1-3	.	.	CASRETGNSGNTIYF	TGTGCCAGCAGAGAAACAGGAAACTCTGGAAACACCATATATTTT
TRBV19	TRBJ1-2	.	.	CASSIDGRDYGYTF	TGTGCCAGTAGTATAGATGGGCGGGATTATGGCTACACCTTC
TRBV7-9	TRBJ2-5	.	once	CASSSTTGAGGEYF	TGTGCCAGCAGCTCAACGACCGGGGCCGGTGGGGAGTACTTC
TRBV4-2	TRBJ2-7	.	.	CASSQDRGGRRGEQYF	TGTGCCAGCAGCCAAGATCGTGGGGGAAGGCGGGGCGAGCAGTACTTC
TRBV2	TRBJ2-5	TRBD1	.	CASSRTGVEETQYF	TGTGCCAGCAGTCGGACAGGGGTCGAAGAGACCCAGTACTTC
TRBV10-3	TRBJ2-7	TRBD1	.	CAIRGTATYEQYF	TGTGCCATCCGAGGGACAGCTACCTACGAGCAGTACTTC
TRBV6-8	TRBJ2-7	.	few	CASSYSDRRYEQYF	TGTGCCAGCAGTTACTCCGACAGACGGTACGAGCAGTACTTC
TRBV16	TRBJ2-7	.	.	CASSQHGAVGSYEQYF	TGTGCCAGCAGCCAGCACGGGGCGGTCGGCTCCTACGAGCAGTACTTC
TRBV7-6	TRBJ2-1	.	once	CASSYAFDEQFF	TGTGCCAGCAGCTACGCCTTCGATGAGCAGTTCTTC
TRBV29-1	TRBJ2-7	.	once	CSVLDPRNYEQYF	TGCAGCGTGTTGGACCCCCGGAACTACGAGCAGTACTTC
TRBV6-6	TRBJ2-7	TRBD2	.	CASRNGLAGVVYEQYF	TGTGCCAGCAGAAACGGACTAGCGGGAGTAGTATACGAGCAGTACTTC
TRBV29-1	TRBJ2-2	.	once	CSVEGGGADTGELFF	TGCAGCGTTGAGGGGGGGGGCGCGGACACCGGGGAGCTGTTTTTT